Following are 19 T cell receptor beta chains from one sample sequenced in a study of lymphopenia after photon versus proton radiotherapy (dated by TCRdb to the late 2010s). The library was made by the immunoSEQ multiplex PCR assay. Not all clones reach the TCRdb copy of this immuneACCESS table, which keeps in-frame sequences only. Checked studies attribute under half of the gap to unresolved V genes and leave the rest unexplained. Present in this sample are fewer than 25,000 clones, around 89% of which were seen just once. Of the sample, 11% is held by the ten largest clones. The sample consisted of peripheral blood, taken from a patient treated with proton-based radiotherapy. These receptors were collected from a man older than 75 with esophageal cancer.

The rearrangement joins TRBV5-4 to TRBJ2-3; TRBD1 agrees at 9 bases. The CDR3 extends over 16 amino acids. Per germline, CDR1 SGHNT and CDR2 YYREEE (reference sequence). The ends lost 4 bases at V and 0 bases at J; junction bases unmatched: 6. The CDR3 here is CASSGVQGASTDTQYF. CDR3 DNA sequence: TGTGCCAGCAGCGGAGTACAGGGGGCTAGCACAGATACGCAGTATTTT.

The chain couples TRBV11-2 to TRBJ1-2; tentatively, D is TRBD1 (5 bases). The CDR3 runs 15 residues. V lost 0 bases to trimming and J lost 4 bases, with 12 bases between them. Germline loops: CDR1 SGHAT, CDR2 FQNNGV. CDR3 in amino acids: CASSLDTQGVYGYTF. DNA of the CDR3: TGTGCCAGCAGCTTAGACACCCAGGGAGTCTATGGCTACACCTTC.

This chain links TRBV29-1 with TRBJ2-1; TRBD2 aligns across 8 bases. Germline V gene data show CDR1 as SQVTM and CDR2 as ANQGSEA. This CDR3 contains 14 residues. Germline trimming cut 5 bases from V and 4 bases from J; bases unmatched to any gene: 7. The chain's CDR3 is CSVRGTSRYNEQFF. CDR3 coding DNA: TGCAGCGTTCGCGGGACTAGTCGGTACAATGAGCAGTTCTTC.

This clone came up once. The V gene is TRBV7-2, the J gene TRBJ2-5, with D possibly matching TRBD1 (6 bases). Germline CDR1 reads SGHTA; CDR2 reads FQGNSA. V shed 5 bases and J shed 9 bases, with 19 bases lying between them. The length of the CDR3 is 14 residues. Here the CDR3 DNA reads TGTGCCAGCAGCGCCTACAGGGACGGTGGCGCCCAGTACTTC. Translating it yields CASSAYRDGGAQYF. Complete variable domain (other parts from reference TRBV7-2 and TRBJ2-5): GAGVSQSPSNKVTEKGKDVELRCDPISGHTALYWYRQSLGQGLEFLIYFQGNSAPDKSGLPSDRFSAERTGGSVSTLTIQRTQQEDSAVYLCASSAYRDGGAQYFGPGTRLLVL.

This clone was seen a single time. The chain links TRBV5-1 to TRBJ2-7; 7 bases fit TRBD1. The V gene's germline CDR1 is SGHRS and CDR2 YFSETQ. The CDR3 length is 12 residues. After removal of 6 bases from V and 2 bases from J, the junction contained 2 bases not matched to a gene. This CDR3 is CASTGTAYEQYF. CDR3 sequence (DNA): TGCGCCAGCACCGGGACAGCCTACGAGCAGTACTTC.

CDR3 DNA sequence: TGCGCCAGCAGCCCCTATTTCGGGGGTAGTAAGAACACTGAAGCTTTCTTT. It encodes CASSPYFGGSKNTEAFF. The rearrangement joins TRBV5-1 to TRBJ1-1; a weak D match, TRBD1 (5 bases). From germline, CDR1 is SGHRS and CDR2 YFSETQ. The length of the CDR3 is 17 residues. Trimming stripped 4 bases from V and 1 base from J, with 20 bases between.

The table lists this clone with a count of one. The rearrangement uses TRBV30 and TRBJ1-2, with 10 positions matching TRBD1. Trimming removed 3 bases from V and 3 bases from J; junction bases left unmatched: 4. Germline V gene sequence: CDR1 GTSNPN, CDR2 SVGIG (reference sequence). This CDR3 has 14 amino acids. The CDR3: CAWRDRGGYYGYTF. The CDR3 nucleotides read TGTGCCTGGAGGGACAGGGGGGGTTACTATGGCTACACCTTC.

This clone has only one observation. The rearrangement links TRBV5-4 to TRBJ1-2, with a weak D call TRBD1 (5 bases). The CDR3 has 16 amino acids. The V end lost 0 bases, the J end lost 4 bases, and 16 bases lay between the germline ends. The germline V gene encodes CDR1 SGHNT and CDR2 YYREEE (reference sequence). Written as DNA, the CDR3 is TGTGCCAGCAGCTTGGCGGCGGCCCGGGGGATCTATGGCTACACCTTC. This codes for CASSLAAARGIYGYTF.

The gene calls are TRBV7-8 and TRBJ1-2, with D perhaps matching TRBD1 (5 bases). There are 15 residues in the CDR3. V lost 5 bases to trimming and J lost 4 bases, with 17 bases between them. Per the germline V gene, CDR1 is SGHVS and CDR2 is FQNEAQ. The CDR3 DNA sequence: TGTGCCAGCAGCCCAAGCGCGGGGGAGGCCTATGGCTACACCTTC. Translated, it gives CASSPSAGEAYGYTF.

CDR3 DNA sequence: TGTGCCATCAGTGACCCGAGTAGGGTAAGCTACGAGCAGTACTTC. Encoded protein: CAISDPSRVSYEQYF. The J gene is TRBJ2-7, the V gene TRBV10-3; D is unresolved. Between the trimmed V and J ends, which lost 3 bases and 3 bases, there was a span of 15 bases. Germline-derived CDR1 and CDR2 are ENHRY and SYGVKD. This CDR3 spans 15 amino acids.

The chain combines TRBV2 with TRBJ1-2, with D tentatively TRBD1 (5 bases). The CDR3 is made up of 12 amino acids. The germline CDR1 and CDR2 sequences are SNHLY and FYNNEI. Trimming stripped 11 bases from V and 7 bases from J, with 17 bases between. CDR3 sequence (DNA): TGTGCCGGGACGTCGGGTCTACGTGGCTACACCTTC. It encodes CAGTSGLRGYTF.

The chain employs TRBV28 and TRBJ2-1; tentatively, D is TRBD1 (5 bases). Germline V gene lookup returns CDR1 MDHEN and CDR2 SYDVKM. V was trimmed by 8 bases and J by 5 bases, leaving 19 bases between them. The CDR3 is 15 amino acids. CDR3 sequence reads: CASGIRQTGDNEQFF. DNA of the CDR3: TGTGCCAGCGGGATAAGGCAAACAGGCGACAATGAGCAGTTCTTC.

The chain joins TRBV9 to TRBJ2-7; 10 bases map to TRBD1. Germline values: CDR1 SGDLS, CDR2 YYNGEE. After removal of 0 bases from V and 6 bases from J, the junction contained 0 bases not matched to a gene. This CDR3 comprises 13 residues. The CDR3 DNA follows: TGTGCCAGCAGCGTAGGGACAGGGGGCGAGCAGTACTTC. This translates into CASSVGTGGEQYF.

The chain uses TRBV18 and TRBJ1-4; the D is unclear. This CDR3 contains 13 residues. Germline lookup yields CDR1 KGHSH and CDR2 LQKENI. Trimming stripped 0 bases from V and 7 bases from J, with 6 bases between. CDR3 in DNA: TGTGCCAGCTCACCACCGTCTACTGAAAAACTGTTTTTT. It is translated as CASSPPSTEKLFF.

The chain recombines TRBV7-2 with TRBJ1-6, with D uncertain. This CDR3 comprises 15 residues. The V end lost 1 base, the J end lost 8 bases, and 12 bases lay between the germline ends. Per germline, CDR1 SGHTA and CDR2 FQGNSA. CDR3 sequence reads: CASSLVGIGDSPLHF. In nucleotides, the CDR3 is TGTGCCAGCAGCTTAGTCGGTATCGGGGATTCACCCCTCCACTTT.

The chain carries TRBV5-1 and TRBJ1-1, with D perhaps matching TRBD1 (5 bases). This CDR3 is built from 14 residues. Germline V gene data show CDR1 as SGHRS and CDR2 as YFSETQ. The germline V and J ends were trimmed by 4 bases and 8 bases, with 18 bases remaining between them. CDR3 protein: CASSLERGRREAFF. In DNA, the CDR3 is TGCGCCAGCAGCCTCGAGAGGGGACGTAGGGAAGCTTTCTTT.

V gene TRBV5-1 combines with J gene TRBJ2-2, with 7 bases matching TRBD1. Germline CDR1 and CDR2: SGHRS and YFSETQ. The ends lost 4 bases at V and 5 bases at J; junction bases unmatched: 11. The CDR3 length is 16 residues. In DNA, the CDR3 is TGCGCCAGCAGCACAGAGGGGGCAGGAAGGACCGGGGAGCTGTTTTTT. It specifies CASSTEGAGRTGELFF. The whole variable domain, filled in from reference TRBV5-1 and TRBJ2-2, reads KAGVTQTPRYLIKTRGQQVTLSCSPISGHRSVSWYQQTPGQGLQFLFEYFSETQRNKGNFPGRFSGRQFSNSRSEMNVSTLELGDSALYLCASSTEGAGRTGELFFGEGSRLTVL.

The V and J genes are TRBV7-2 and TRBJ2-7; D is unresolved. V was shortened by 1 base and J by 4 bases, with 5 bases between the two germline ends. The CDR3 covers 12 residues. Germline CDR1 and CDR2: SGHTA and FQGNSA. The CDR3 DNA is TGTGCCAGCAGCTTAGTCGGGTACGAGCAGTACTTC. It translates to CASSLVGYEQYF.

The J gene is TRBJ1-2, the V gene TRBV30, with D perhaps matching TRBD1 (5 bases). Germline V lookup: CDR1 GTSNPN, CDR2 SVGIG (reference sequence). V was shortened by 4 bases and J by 0 bases, with 12 bases between the two germline ends. CDR3 length: 14 amino acids. CDR3 amino acids: CAWMIWGANYGYTF. The CDR3 nucleotides are TGTGCCTGGATGATTTGGGGGGCTAACTATGGCTACACCTTC. Full variable domain (rest looked up from reference TRBV30 and TRBJ1-2): SQTIHQWPATLVQPVGSPLSLECTVEGTSNPNLYWYRQAAGRGLQLLFYSVGIGQISSEVPQNLSASRPQDRQFILSSKKLLLSDSGFYLCAWMIWGANYGYTFGSGTRLTVV.